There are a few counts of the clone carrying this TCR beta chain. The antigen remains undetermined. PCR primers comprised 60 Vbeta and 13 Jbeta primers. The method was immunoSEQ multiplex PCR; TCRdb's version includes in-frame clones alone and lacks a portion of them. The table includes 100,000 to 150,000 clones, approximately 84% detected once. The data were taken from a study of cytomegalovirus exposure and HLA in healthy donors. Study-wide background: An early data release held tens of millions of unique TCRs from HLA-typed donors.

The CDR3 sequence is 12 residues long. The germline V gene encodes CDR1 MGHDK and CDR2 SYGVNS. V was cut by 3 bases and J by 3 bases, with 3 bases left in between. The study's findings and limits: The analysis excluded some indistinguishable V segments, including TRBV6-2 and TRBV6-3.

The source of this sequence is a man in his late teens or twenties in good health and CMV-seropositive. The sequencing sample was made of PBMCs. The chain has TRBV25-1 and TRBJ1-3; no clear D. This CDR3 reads CASSDIGNTIYF. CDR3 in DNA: TGTGCCAGCAGTGACATTGGAAACACCATATATTTT.